The 5 T cell receptor beta chains below come from one sample, sequenced in a study of prognosis after radiotherapy for stage I lung cancer. TCR beta CDR3 was amplified from genomic DNA by two-round multiplex PCR. Gene-specific primers for each TRBV and TRBJ gene drove first-round PCR. TCRdb re-analysed the multiplex PCR reads in MiXCR, keeping a single row per CDR3 protein. Among tens of thousands of distinct CDR3 sequences listed, around two fifths were seen once. The source was PBMCs, collected before or after stereotactic body radiation therapy (not recorded which). Receptors originate from a donor over 45 with non-small cell lung cancer.

This clonotype was counted ten times or more. The chain has TRBV7-9 and TRBJ2-1, with TRBD1 matching 8 bases. Germline V lookup: CDR1 SEHNR, CDR2 FQNEAQ (reference sequence). Trimming cost V 5 bases and J 7 bases; bases outside gene matches: 10. The CDR3 totals 15 residues. The CDR3 spells CASSPRTGFYNEQFF. The DNA for the CDR3 is TGTGCCAGCAGCCCCAGGACAGGGTTTTATAATGAGCAGTTCTTC.

A word on this clonotype: This likely came from a read error, as a far larger clone is one base away. The chain has TRBV6-1 and TRBJ2-1; 10 bases are a match to TRBD2. The V gene end was trimmed by 5 bases and the J gene end by 1 base; junction bases not matched to a gene: 2. The CDR3 sequence is 15 residues long. CDR1 is MNHNS and CDR2 is SASEGT in the germline V gene. The DNA for the CDR3 is TGTGCCAGCAGTAGGACTAGCGGTTCCTACAATGAGCAGTTCTTC. Protein: CASSRTSGSYNEQFF.

Turning to this clonotype: A read error may produce the germline difference seen at one junction end. V gene TRBV2 combines with J gene TRBJ2-7; the match to TRBD2 covers 14 bases. The CDR3 contains 18 residues. Germline assignment: CDR1 SNHLY and CDR2 FYNNEI. The CDR3 region has the DNA TGTGCCAGCAGCGCACCAACCGGGACTAGCGGGAGCTCCTACGAGCATTACTTC. Its protein product is CASSAPTGTSGSSYEHYF.

Many counts were recorded for this clonotype. The chain joins TRBV2 to TRBJ1-6; 9 nucleotides match TRBD1. The CDR3 length is 15 residues. The V and J ends lost 8 bases and 14 bases, in that order; junction bases with no gene match: 16. Germline lookup yields CDR1 SNHLY and CDR2 FYNNEI. CDR3 amino acids: CASGSPGTGRMALHF. The CDR3 DNA reads as TGTGCCAGCGGTTCCCCCGGGACAGGGCGTATGGCCCTCCACTTT.

Only a few counts were recorded for this clonotype. A much bigger clone sits one base away, suggesting this may be a read error. This chain joins TRBV29-1 and TRBJ2-5; D is possibly TRBD2 (7 bases). Germline values: CDR1 SQVTM, CDR2 ANQGSEA. CDR3 length equals 13 residues. Trimming removed 5 bases from V and 3 bases from J, with 13 bases in between. The CDR3 sequence is CSVHRGAEETQYF. The DNA of the CDR3 is TGCAGCGTTCATCGGGGGGCCGAAGAGACCCAGTACTTC.